This T cell receptor (beta chain) originates from a study of blood T cell repertoires in COVID-19. About the research overall: Samples representing acute and convalescent COVID-19 were sourced from the United States, Italy and Spain. PBMCs, B-cell-depleted T cells, or T cells were the source of the cDNA or gDNA that made up the material.

Study processing details: Reference gene primer amplification in the assay estimated nucleated cell counts. The table came from immunoSEQ multiplex PCR; TCRdb's copy has only in-frame clones and leaves some out. That table is the source of V, J and clone size, and D and trimming were worked out from the DNA. The sample shows 90,000 to 100,000 clones, about 85% of them seen only once. V shed 3 bases, J shed 8 bases, and the junction held 6 bases outside the gene matches. The germline gives CDR1 SGHRS, CDR2 YFSETQ. This CDR3 is built from 14 residues. The chain recombines TRBV5-1 with TRBJ1-2, with 11 nucleotides matching TRBD1. The sequence was collected from a woman of 80 years or more with acute or convalescent COVID-19. Sequencing used peripheral blood. The CDR3 loop is CASSSGQGASGYTF. The CDR3 DNA sequence: TGCGCCAGCAGCTCCGGACAGGGGGCAAGCGGCTACACCTTC.